The present T cell receptor (beta chain) was sequenced within a study of blood T cell repertoires in COVID-19. Study in general: Samples came from the United States, Italy and Spain, spanning acute and convalescent COVID-19. Sample material is recorded as cDNA or gDNA derived from T cells, B-cell-depleted T cells, or PBMCs.

This CDR3 region has 13 residues. The germline V gene has CDR1 SGHNT and CDR2 YENEEA. The ends were cut back, 1 base at V and 0 bases at J, with 3 bases in the middle. In the study's own analysis: Amplification from reference gene primers served as the basis for estimated nucleated cell counts. Produced via immunoSEQ multiplex PCR; TCRdb's table is partial and in-frame only. Clonal size and the V and J genes are those of that table, whereas D and trimming came from the DNA. Seen here are roughly 160,000 clones, around 82% observed once, and the top ten hold less than 15%. This clone has a handful of counts.

This sequence joins TRBV11-3 and TRBJ1-1; D uncertain. Sequences were obtained from peripheral blood. The receptor's source is a man younger than 30 with active or convalescent COVID-19. The CDR3 sequence: CASSLGLNTEAFF. CDR3 nucleotides: TGTGCCAGCAGCTTAGGGCTGAACACTGAAGCTTTCTTT.